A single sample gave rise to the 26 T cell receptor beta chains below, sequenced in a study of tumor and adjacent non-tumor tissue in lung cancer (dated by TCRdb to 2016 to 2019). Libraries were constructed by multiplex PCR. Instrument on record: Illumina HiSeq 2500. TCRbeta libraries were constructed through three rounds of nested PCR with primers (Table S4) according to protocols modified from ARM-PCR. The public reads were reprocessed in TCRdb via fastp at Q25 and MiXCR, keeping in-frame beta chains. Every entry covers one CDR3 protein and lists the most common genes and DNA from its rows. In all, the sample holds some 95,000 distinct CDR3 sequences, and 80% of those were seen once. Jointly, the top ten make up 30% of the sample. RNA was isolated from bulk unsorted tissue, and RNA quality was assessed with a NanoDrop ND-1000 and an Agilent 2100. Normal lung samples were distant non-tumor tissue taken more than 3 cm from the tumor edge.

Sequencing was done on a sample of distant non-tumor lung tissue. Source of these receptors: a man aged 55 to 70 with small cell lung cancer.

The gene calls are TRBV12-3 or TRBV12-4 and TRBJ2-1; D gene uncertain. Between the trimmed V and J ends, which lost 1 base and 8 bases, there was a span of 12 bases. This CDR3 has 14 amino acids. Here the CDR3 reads CASSLVQSYYEQFF. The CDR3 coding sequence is TGTGCCAGCAGTTTAGTACAGTCCTATTATGAGCAGTTCTTC.

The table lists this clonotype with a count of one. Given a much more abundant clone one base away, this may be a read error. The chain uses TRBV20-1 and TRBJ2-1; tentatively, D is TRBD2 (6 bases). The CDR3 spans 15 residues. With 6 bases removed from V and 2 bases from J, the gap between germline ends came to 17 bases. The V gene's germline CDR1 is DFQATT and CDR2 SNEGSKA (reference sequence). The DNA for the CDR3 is TGCAGTGCCCCCGTTAACGGGAGCACCTACAATGAGCAGTTCTTC. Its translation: CSAPVNGSTYNEQFF.

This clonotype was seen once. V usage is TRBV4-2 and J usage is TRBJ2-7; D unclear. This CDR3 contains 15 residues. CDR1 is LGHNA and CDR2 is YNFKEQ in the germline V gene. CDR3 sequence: CASSQALTGPYEQYV. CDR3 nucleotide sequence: TGTGCCAGCAGCCAAGCCCTAACGGGCCCCTACGAGCAGTACGTT.

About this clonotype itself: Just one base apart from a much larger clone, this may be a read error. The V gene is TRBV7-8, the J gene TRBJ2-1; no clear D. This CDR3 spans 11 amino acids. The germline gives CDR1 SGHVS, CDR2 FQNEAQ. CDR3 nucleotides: TGTGTCAGCAGCCTACAAAATGAGCAGTTCTTC. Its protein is CVSSLQNEQFF.

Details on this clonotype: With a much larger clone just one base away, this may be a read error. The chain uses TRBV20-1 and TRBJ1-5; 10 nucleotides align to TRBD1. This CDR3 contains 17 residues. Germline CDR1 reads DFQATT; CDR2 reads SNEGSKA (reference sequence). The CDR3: CSAILTGGVQGNRPQHF. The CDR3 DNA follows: TGCAGTGCTATCCTGACAGGGGGCGTCCAGGGCAATCGGCCCCAGCATTTT.

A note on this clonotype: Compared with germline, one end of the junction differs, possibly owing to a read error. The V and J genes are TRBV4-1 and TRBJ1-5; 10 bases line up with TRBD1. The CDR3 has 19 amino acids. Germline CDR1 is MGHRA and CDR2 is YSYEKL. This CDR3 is CASSQAGGIRGTGERPQHF. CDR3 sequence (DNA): TGTGCCAGCAGCCAAGCTGGCGGGATTCGCGGGACAGGGGAGAGGCCCCAGCATTTT.

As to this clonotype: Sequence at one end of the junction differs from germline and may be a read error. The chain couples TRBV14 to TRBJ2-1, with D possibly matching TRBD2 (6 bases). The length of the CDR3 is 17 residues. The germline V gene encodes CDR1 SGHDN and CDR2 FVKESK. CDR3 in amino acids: CTSSQIGDGSSYNEQFF. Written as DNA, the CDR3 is TGTACCAGCAGCCAGATCGGAGACGGGAGCTCCTACAATGAGCAGTTCTTC.

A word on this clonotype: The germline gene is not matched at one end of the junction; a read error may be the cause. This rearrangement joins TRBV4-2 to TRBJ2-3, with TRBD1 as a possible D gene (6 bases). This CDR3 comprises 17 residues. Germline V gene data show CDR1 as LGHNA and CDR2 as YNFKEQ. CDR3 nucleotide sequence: TGTGCCAACAGCCAAGTTCAACAGGGTAGGTGGACAGATACTCAGTATTTT. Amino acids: CANSQVQQGRWTDTQYF.

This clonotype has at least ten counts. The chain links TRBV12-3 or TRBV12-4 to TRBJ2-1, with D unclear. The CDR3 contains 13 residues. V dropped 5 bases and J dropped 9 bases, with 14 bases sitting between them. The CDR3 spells CASSDGPAGEQFF. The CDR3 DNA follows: TGTGCCAGCAGTGACGGGCCCGCAGGTGAGCAGTTCTTC.

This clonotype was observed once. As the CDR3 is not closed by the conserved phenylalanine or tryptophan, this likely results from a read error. Here the CDR3 DNA reads TGTGCCAACAGCCGCGATCTAGCTGCCAGCCTTAAAGAGACCCAGTACCTC. Protein sequence: CANSRDLAASLKETQYL. The chain is built from TRBV6-5 and TRBJ2-5; possibly TRBD2 for D (5 bases). This CDR3 is built from 17 residues. V dropped 10 bases and J dropped 3 bases, with 27 bases sitting between them. Germline loops: CDR1 MNHEY, CDR2 SVGAGI.

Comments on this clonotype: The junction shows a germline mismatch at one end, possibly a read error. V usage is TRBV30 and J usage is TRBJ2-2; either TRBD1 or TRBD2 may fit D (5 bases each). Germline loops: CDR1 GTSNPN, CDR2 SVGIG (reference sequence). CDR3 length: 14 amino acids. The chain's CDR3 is CAWSVSTNTGDLFF. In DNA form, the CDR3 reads TGTGCCTGGAGTGTGAGCACCAACACTGGGGACCTGTTTTTT. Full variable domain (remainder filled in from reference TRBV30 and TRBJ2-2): SQTIHQWPATLVQPVGSPLSLECTVEGTSNPNLYWYRQAAGRGLQLLFYSVGIGQISSEVPQNLSASRPQDRQFILSSKKLLLSDSGFYLCAWSVSTNTGDLFFGEGSRLTVL.

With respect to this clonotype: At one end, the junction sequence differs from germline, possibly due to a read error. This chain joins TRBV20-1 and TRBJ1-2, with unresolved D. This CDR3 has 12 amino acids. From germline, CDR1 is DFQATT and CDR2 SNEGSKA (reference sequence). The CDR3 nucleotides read TGCAGTGCTGCGACGGCGAACTACGGCTTCACCTTC. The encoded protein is CSAATANYGFTF.

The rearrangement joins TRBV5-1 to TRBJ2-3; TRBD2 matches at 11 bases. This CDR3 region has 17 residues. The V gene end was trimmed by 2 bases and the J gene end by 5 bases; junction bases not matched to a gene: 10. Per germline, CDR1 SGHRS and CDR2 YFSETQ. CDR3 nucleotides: TGCGCCAGCAGCTTCGAACTAGCGGGAGTAGGGAAAGATACGCAGTATTTT. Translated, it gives CASSFELAGVGKDTQYF. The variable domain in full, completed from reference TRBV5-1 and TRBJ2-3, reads KAGVTQTPRYLIKTRGQQVTLSCSPISGHRSVSWYQQTPGQGLQFLFEYFSETQRNKGNFPGRFSGRQFSNSRSEMNVSTLELGDSALYLCASSFELAGVGKDTQYFGPGTRLTVL.

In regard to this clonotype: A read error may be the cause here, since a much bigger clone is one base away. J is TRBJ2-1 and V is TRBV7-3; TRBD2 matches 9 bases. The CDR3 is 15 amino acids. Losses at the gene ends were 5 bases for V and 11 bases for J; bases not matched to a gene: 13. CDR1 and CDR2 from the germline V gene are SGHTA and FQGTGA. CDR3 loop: CASSIMGGGGQQQFF. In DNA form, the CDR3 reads TGTGCCAGCAGCATAATGGGCGGGGGGGGCCAGCAGCAGTTCTTC.

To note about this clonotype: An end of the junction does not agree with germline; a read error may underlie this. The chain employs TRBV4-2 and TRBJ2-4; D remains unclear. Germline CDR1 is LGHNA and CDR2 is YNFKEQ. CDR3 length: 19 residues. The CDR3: CASSQAARTSLTSKKIQYF. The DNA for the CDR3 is TGTGCCAGTAGCCAAGCCGCAAGGACCTCGCTGACCTCCAAAAAGATTCAGTACTTC.

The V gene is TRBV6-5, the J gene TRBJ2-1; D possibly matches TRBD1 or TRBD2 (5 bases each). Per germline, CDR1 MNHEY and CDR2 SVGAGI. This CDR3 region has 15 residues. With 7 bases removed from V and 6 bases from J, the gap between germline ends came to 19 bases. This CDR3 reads CASMYSGGVGNEQFF. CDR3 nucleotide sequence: TGTGCCAGCATGTACTCTGGGGGAGTGGGCAATGAGCAGTTCTTC.

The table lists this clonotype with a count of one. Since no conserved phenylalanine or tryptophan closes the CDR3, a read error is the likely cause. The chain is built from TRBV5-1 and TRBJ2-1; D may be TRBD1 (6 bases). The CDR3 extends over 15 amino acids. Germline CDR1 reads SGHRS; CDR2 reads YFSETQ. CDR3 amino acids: CTSSLGAPEASEQFL. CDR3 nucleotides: TGCACCAGCAGCTTGGGGGCCCCGGAAGCCAGTGAGCAGTTCCTC.

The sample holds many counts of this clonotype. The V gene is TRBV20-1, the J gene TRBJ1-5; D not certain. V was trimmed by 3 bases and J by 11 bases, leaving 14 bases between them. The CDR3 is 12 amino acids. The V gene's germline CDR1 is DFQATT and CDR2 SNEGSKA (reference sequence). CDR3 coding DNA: TGCAGTGCTAGGGGAGAGAACATGGCCCAGCATTTT. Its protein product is CSARGENMAQHF.

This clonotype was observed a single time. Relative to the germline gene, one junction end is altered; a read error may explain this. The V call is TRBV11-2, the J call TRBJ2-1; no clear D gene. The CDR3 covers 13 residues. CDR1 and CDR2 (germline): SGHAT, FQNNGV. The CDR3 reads CASSFMLNNEHFF. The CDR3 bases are TGTGCCAGCAGCTTCATGCTAAACAATGAGCACTTCTTC.

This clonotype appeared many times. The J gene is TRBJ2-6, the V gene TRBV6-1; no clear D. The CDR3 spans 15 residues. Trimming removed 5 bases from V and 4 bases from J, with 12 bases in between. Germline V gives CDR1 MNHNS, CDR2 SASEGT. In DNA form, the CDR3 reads TGTGCCAGCAGTCTGGACGGCGGAGGGGCCAACGTCCTGACTTTC. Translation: CASSLDGGGANVLTF.

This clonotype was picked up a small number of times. The CDR3: CASSLERLALSGQFF. CDR3 coding DNA: TGTGCCAGCAGCTTGGAGAGACTAGCGCTCAGTGGGCAGTTCTTC. The chain carries TRBV11-2 and TRBJ2-1, with 8 bases that match TRBD2. Germline CDR1 SGHAT, CDR2 FQNNGV. The V and J ends lost 3 bases and 12 bases, in that order; junction bases with no gene match: 13. The CDR3 loop spans 15 amino acids.

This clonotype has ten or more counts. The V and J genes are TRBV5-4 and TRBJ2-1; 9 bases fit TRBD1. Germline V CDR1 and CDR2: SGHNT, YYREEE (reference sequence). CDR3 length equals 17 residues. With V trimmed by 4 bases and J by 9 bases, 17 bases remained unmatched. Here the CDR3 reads CASSPMSLGTGIGEQFF. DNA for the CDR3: TGTGCCAGCAGCCCAATGTCCCTAGGGACAGGGATAGGTGAGCAGTTCTTC.

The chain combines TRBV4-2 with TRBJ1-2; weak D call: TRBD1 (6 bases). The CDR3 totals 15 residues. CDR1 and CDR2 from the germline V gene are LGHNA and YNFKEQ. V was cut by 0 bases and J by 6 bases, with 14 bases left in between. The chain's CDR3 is CASSQDLDSNHGYTF. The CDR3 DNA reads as TGTGCCAGCAGCCAAGACCTGGACAGCAATCATGGCTACACCTTC.

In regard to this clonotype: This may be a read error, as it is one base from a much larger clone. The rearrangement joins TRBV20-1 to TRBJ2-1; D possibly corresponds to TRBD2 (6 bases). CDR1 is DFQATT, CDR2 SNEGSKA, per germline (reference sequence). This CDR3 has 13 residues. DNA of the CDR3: TGCAGTGCGCGGGACCCACAAGGGCCGGAGCCGTTCTTC. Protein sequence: CSARDPQGPEPFF.

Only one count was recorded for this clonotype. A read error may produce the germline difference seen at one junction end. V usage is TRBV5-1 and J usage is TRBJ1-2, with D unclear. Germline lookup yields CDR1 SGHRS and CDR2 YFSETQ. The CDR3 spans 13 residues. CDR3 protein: CTSSLTGFYGYTF. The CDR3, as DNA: TGCACCAGCAGCTTGACGGGATTCTATGGCTACACCTTC.

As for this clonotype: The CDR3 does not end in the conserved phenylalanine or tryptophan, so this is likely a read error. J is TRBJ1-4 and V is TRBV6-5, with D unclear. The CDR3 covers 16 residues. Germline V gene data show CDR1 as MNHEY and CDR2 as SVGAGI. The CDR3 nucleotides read TGTGCCAGCAGCACCAAGAATTCAGCAACTGATGAAAAACTGTTTTAT. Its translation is CASSTKNSATDEKLFY.